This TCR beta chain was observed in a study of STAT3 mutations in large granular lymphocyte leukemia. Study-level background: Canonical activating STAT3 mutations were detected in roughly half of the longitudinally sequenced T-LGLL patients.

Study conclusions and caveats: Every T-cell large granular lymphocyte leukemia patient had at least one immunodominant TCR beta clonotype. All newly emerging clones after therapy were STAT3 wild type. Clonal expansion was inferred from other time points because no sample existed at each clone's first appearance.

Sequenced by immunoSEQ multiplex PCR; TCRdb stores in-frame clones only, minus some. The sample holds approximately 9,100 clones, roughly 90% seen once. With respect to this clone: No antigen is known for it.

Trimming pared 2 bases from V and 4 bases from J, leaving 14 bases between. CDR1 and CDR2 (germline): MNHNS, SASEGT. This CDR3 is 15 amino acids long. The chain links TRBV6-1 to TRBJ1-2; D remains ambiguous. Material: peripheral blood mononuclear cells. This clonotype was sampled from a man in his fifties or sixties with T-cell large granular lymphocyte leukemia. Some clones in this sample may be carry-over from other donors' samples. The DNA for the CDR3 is TGTGCCAGCAGTGAACAAGGGAGTCCTTCCTATGGCTACACCTTC. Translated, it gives CASSEQGSPSYGYTF.